This T cell receptor beta chain derives from a study of blood T cells in healthy people across ages. Study background: Template switching picked up about one barcoded beta molecule for each two T cells. General study findings and limits: While age rose, TCR beta diversity per million T cells dropped in a roughly linear way.

This clonotype was counted between two and nine times. Antigen unknown. Germline CDR1 is SSHAT and CDR2 is FNYEAQ (reference sequence). CDR3 length: 15 residues. V gave up 6 bases and J gave up 0 bases, with 11 bases separating them. A second PCR, run for about 7 to 11 cycles, used a sample-barcoded 5' primer plus a J-beta primer mix. TCRdb re-analysed the 5' RACE reads in MiXCR, keeping a single row per CDR3 protein. The sample lists some 750,000 distinct CDR3 sequences; about 24% were seen once. The receptor's source is an older man in good health. The chain employs TRBV7-7 and TRBJ2-2; D assignment may be TRBD1 or TRBD2 (5 bases each). Input material: blood. This CDR3 is CASSLGDPNTGELFF. For the CDR3, the DNA is TGTGCCAGCAGTCTGGGGGACCCGAACACCGGGGAGCTGTTTTTT.